The source of this T cell receptor (beta chain) is a study of T cell responses to AZD1222 COVID-19 vaccine. Study-wide findings and caveats: Spike-specific TCRs gained breadth and depth after people received two AZD1222 doses. The reported proportion of spike-specific TCRs targeting unmutated variant regions was nearly half. At baseline, just a handful of AZD1222 recipients tested seropositive.

Only in-frame clones appear in the TCRdb table, and some are missing; sequencing was by immunoSEQ multiplex PCR. The sample gives 95,000 to 120,000 clones, approximately 90% of which show up once; approximately 6.5% is in the top ten. This CDR3 comprises 17 residues. The J segment lost 1 base and the V segment lost 0 bases, leaving 6 bases of the junction unmatched. Germline V lookup: CDR1 SGDLS, CDR2 YYNGEE. This clone was counted a single time. Antigen: not known. V and J are TRBV9 and TRBJ2-1; the match to TRBD2 covers 8 bases. The specimen comprised peripheral blood, sampled 28 days after the second AZD1222 dose. This clonotype was obtained from an adult who received the AZD1222 COVID-19 vaccine. The CDR3 here is CASSVVASGLSYNEQFF. The CDR3 region has the DNA TGTGCCAGCAGCGTAGTGGCTAGCGGGTTATCCTACAATGAGCAGTTCTTC.